The 4 T cell receptor beta chains below were found in one sample sequenced in a study of T cells in Graves' hyperthyroidism and ophthalmopathy. It was RNA transcripts that yielded the amplified TCR beta CDR3 regions. The TCR CDR3 was amplified in a first-round RT-PCR using the HTBI primer set. TCRdb itself ran the multiplex PCR reads through MiXCR, one entry per CDR3 protein. The sample holds about 400,000 distinct CDR3 sequences, about 13% seen once. Sequenced material: blood. The source is a young woman with Graves' hyperthyroidism.

In this sample, this clonotype turned up many times. The CDR3 is CATQATQGLNQPQHF. Here the CDR3 DNA reads TGTGCCACCCAAGCAACACAGGGACTCAATCAGCCCCAGCATTTT. J is TRBJ1-5 and V is TRBV24-1, with a weak D call TRBD1 (6 bases). With 9 bases removed from V and 3 bases from J, the gap between germline ends came to 17 bases. This CDR3 is built from 15 residues. The germline V gene encodes CDR1 KGHDR and CDR2 SFDVKD.

In this sample, this clonotype turned up many times. The genes are TRBV5-1 and TRBJ1-1, with D possibly TRBD1 on 6 matching bases. This CDR3 contains 16 residues. CDR1 SGHRS and CDR2 YFSETQ come from the germline V gene. V dropped 0 bases and J dropped 3 bases, with 15 bases sitting between them. CDR3 DNA sequence: TGCGCCAGCAGCTTGGAGGGGGTGCAGGGGTACACTGAAGCTTTCTTT. This codes for CASSLEGVQGYTEAFF.

V and J are TRBV9 and TRBJ2-1; 12 nucleotides agree with TRBD1. Germline lookup yields CDR1 SGDLS and CDR2 YYNGEE. CDR3 length equals 17 residues. V was clipped by 0 bases and J by 6 bases; unmatched bases: 7. The CDR3 sequence: CASSVVGGQGAGNEQFF. The DNA for the CDR3 is TGTGCCAGCAGCGTAGTGGGGGGACAGGGGGCTGGCAATGAGCAGTTCTTC.

This clonotype appeared many times. This chain connects TRBV5-1 to TRBJ1-6; no definite D call. The germline V gene has CDR1 SGHRS and CDR2 YFSETQ. V lost 0 bases to trimming and J lost 10 bases, with 17 bases between them. This CDR3 is built from 16 residues. The CDR3 DNA follows: TGCGCCAGCAGCTTGGCCGGACTACGATACGGCTCACCCCTCCACTTT. It yields the protein CASSLAGLRYGSPLHF.